This TCR beta chain was profiled in a study of control samples from healthy donors and cancer patients. Germline V CDR1 and CDR2: LNHDA, SQIVND (reference sequence). The CDR3 totals 15 residues. J gave up 0 bases and V 4 bases, and 3 bases lay outside the gene matches. Libraries were prepared by immunoSEQ multiplex PCR; TCRdb keeps only in-frame clonotypes and omits some of them. The top ten hold approximately 5.5% of the sample, which has 60,000 to 75,000 clones, roughly 89% seen once. This sequence joins TRBV19 and TRBJ2-1; 7 bases align to TRBD2. The specimen sequenced was PBMCs. The TCR was taken from a man aged 55 to 70 with colorectal cancer. The CDR3 region has the DNA TGTGCCAGTAGTACTGTAGCGGGCTCCTACAATGAGCAGTTCTTC. Translation: CASSTVAGSYNEQFF.